This paragraph reports one T cell receptor (beta chain). Its antigen is unknown. Repertoires were generated with immunoSEQ multiplex PCR, while TCRdb's copy carries only in-frame clones and drops some. The table lists about 6,400 clones, roughly three quarters of them singletons. Adults with ileal or ileocolonic Crohn's disease and an indication for resection were eligible. This record belongs to a study of T cell repertoires in ileal Crohn's disease. Study background: About 36% were active smokers at surgery; median disease duration was 7.9 years. All patients had surgery for stricturing (61%) or penetrating (around 40%) disease. General study results and limits: Clonality above 26.8% at surgery always came with endoscopic recurrence.

Germline V gene sequence: CDR1 SGHTA, CDR2 FQGNSA. V lost 5 bases and J 3 bases, leaving 24 bases between the germline ends. This CDR3 spans 18 amino acids. The TCR sequence derives from an adult with Crohn's disease. The sequenced sample was ileal tissue. The V gene is TRBV7-2, the J gene TRBJ2-3; D is possibly TRBD2 (6 bases). The CDR3 DNA reads TGTGCCAGCAGCCTCATGAGGTGGGGGACTTTCGGGACAGATACGCAGTATTTT. Amino acid sequence: CASSLMRWGTFGTDTQYF.